Below are 17 T cell receptor beta chains sequenced from a single sample in a study of shared clonotypes between healthy human individuals. The method was immunoSEQ multiplex PCR; TCRdb's version includes in-frame clones alone and lacks a portion of them. The repertoire consists of 780,000 or so clones, with about two thirds occurring once and the leading ten covering about 1.8%. Source material: memory CD4+ T cells sorted from blood. Subset indicated: CD45RA-negative fraction. These receptors originate from a woman in her twenties or thirties in good health.

The genes are TRBV7-9 and TRBJ2-3, with no clear D. This CDR3 contains 16 residues. CDR1 and CDR2 (germline): SEHNR, FQNEAQ (reference sequence). The V end lost 5 bases, the J end lost 0 bases, and 15 bases lay between the germline ends. The CDR3 coding sequence is TGTGCCAGCAGCCAAGTCCACCTAACTAGCACAGATACGCAGTATTTT. It translates to CASSQVHLTSTDTQYF.

This clone has only a few counts. The chain is built from TRBV19 and TRBJ1-2, with D unresolved. The CDR3 totals 11 residues. CDR1 LNHDA and CDR2 SQIVND come from the germline V gene (reference sequence). Trimming stripped 3 bases from V and 8 bases from J, with 7 bases between. CDR3 sequence (DNA): TGTGCCAGTAGTATCGTCGCCGGCTACACCTTC. It is translated as CASSIVAGYTF.

The rearrangement joins TRBV7-3 to TRBJ2-2; D perhaps matches TRBD1 (6 bases). The V end was cut by 5 bases, the J end by 4 bases, with 11 bases between. There are 14 residues in the CDR3. The germline V gene encodes CDR1 SGHTA and CDR2 FQGTGA. The CDR3 sequence is CASSPRRGTGELFF. As DNA, the CDR3 is TGTGCCAGCAGCCCCCGCAGGGGCACCGGGGAGCTGTTTTTT.

The J gene is TRBJ1-6, the V gene TRBV5-1; tentatively, D is TRBD1 (5 bases). CDR1 is SGHRS, CDR2 YFSETQ, per germline. This CDR3 comprises 16 residues. Deletions cut 0 bases from V and 9 bases from J, with 16 bases between. This CDR3 is CASSLVAGSTVSPLHF. The CDR3, as DNA: TGCGCCAGCAGCTTGGTGGCAGGGTCCACGGTTTCACCCCTCCACTTT.

V and J are TRBV28 and TRBJ2-1; 7 positions match TRBD2. Germline-derived CDR1 and CDR2 are MDHEN and SYDVKM. This CDR3 is built from 15 residues. V shed 4 bases, J shed 2 bases, and the junction held 5 bases outside the gene matches. CDR3 DNA: TGTGCCAGCAGTTCCGCGGGAGAAGCCTACAATGAGCAGTTCTTC. Protein product: CASSSAGEAYNEQFF.

The chain is built from TRBV5-4 and TRBJ2-5; no clear D gene. The CDR3 has 14 residues. V lost 1 base to trimming and J lost 5 bases, with 12 bases between them. Germline lookup yields CDR1 SGHNT and CDR2 YYREEE (reference sequence). Written as DNA, the CDR3 is TGTGCCAGCAGCTTGTTTAGGCAGGTCGAGACCCAGTACTTC. Protein product: CASSLFRQVETQYF.

The V call is TRBV19, the J call TRBJ1-1, with no clear D. The CDR3 consists of 12 residues. Trimming pared 2 bases from V and 6 bases from J, leaving 7 bases between. Germline V CDR1 and CDR2: LNHDA, SQIVND (reference sequence). Here the CDR3 reads CASSIFSPEAFF. The DNA for the CDR3 is TGTGCCAGTAGTATATTTAGCCCTGAAGCTTTCTTT.

This chain links TRBV28 with TRBJ2-2; TRBD2 might be the D (6 bases). The CDR3 runs 15 residues. In germline, CDR1 is MDHEN, CDR2 SYDVKM. CDR3 loop: CAGGGDSWKTGELFF. The CDR3 nucleotides are TGTGCAGGAGGAGGGGACTCCTGGAAAACCGGGGAGCTGTTTTTT.

This clone has just a few counts. The DNA of the CDR3 is TGTGCCAGCAGCTTAGATCAAGCGCCCACCGGGGAGCTGTTTTTT. Encoded protein: CASSLDQAPTGELFF. The chain links TRBV11-2 to TRBJ2-2; D gene ambiguous. The CDR3 sequence is 15 residues long. CDR1 is SGHAT, CDR2 FQNNGV, per germline. The V end lost 0 bases, the J end lost 4 bases, and 9 bases lay between the germline ends.

This chain joins TRBV6-5 and TRBJ2-7; D not resolved. This CDR3 is 14 amino acids long. The germline V gene encodes CDR1 MNHEY and CDR2 SVGAGI. V lost 6 bases, J lost 6 bases, and 18 bases lay in between. For the CDR3, the DNA is TGTGCCAGCAGCCGACCTACTGACTCGGCCGAGCAGTACTTC. Translated, it gives CASSRPTDSAEQYF.

The chain combines TRBV6-1 with TRBJ2-3; D remains ambiguous. Germline-derived CDR1 and CDR2 are MNHNS and SASEGT. The CDR3 consists of 13 residues. Trimming pared 4 bases from V and 4 bases from J, leaving 9 bases between. The CDR3 sequence is CASSVNLADTQYF. For the CDR3, the DNA is TGTGCCAGCAGTGTCAACTTGGCAGATACGCAGTATTTT.

The chain couples TRBV11-2 to TRBJ1-3; TRBD1 is a possible D gene (5 bases). Germline-derived CDR1 and CDR2 are SGHAT and FQNNGV. V was pared by 4 bases and J by 0 bases, with 10 bases between. CDR3 size: 15 residues. The CDR3 reads CASSSGRGSGNTIYF. As DNA, the CDR3 is TGTGCCAGCAGCTCGGGGAGGGGCTCTGGAAACACCATATATTTT.

The V call is TRBV28, the J call TRBJ1-2, with D unresolved. The CDR3 has 13 residues. The germline CDR1 and CDR2 sequences are MDHEN and SYDVKM. Between the trimmed V and J ends, which lost 4 bases and 5 bases, there was a span of 11 bases. The CDR3 loop reads CASSSPGGYGYTF. CDR3 nucleotides: TGTGCCAGCAGTTCGCCGGGAGGGTATGGCTACACCTTC.

This clone is a singleton in its sample. This rearrangement joins TRBV19 to TRBJ1-5; unclear D gene. The germline V and J ends were trimmed by 7 bases and 3 bases, with 16 bases remaining between them. Germline V gives CDR1 LNHDA, CDR2 SQIVND (reference sequence). The CDR3 totals 15 residues. The CDR3 loop reads CASTVGDIDNQPQHF. In DNA form, the CDR3 reads TGTGCCAGTACCGTAGGAGACATTGACAATCAGCCCCAGCATTTT.

This clone appeared a few times. CDR3 coding DNA: TGTGCCAGCAGTGCCCACCCAGGGCAGCGGAACACCGGGGAGCTGTTTTTT. This translates into CASSAHPGQRNTGELFF. The chain joins TRBV25-1 to TRBJ2-2, with D maybe TRBD1 (5 bases). V was pared by 4 bases and J by 1 base, with 16 bases between. The CDR3 runs to 17 residues. Germline values: CDR1 MGHDK, CDR2 SYGVNS. Combining the CDR3 with reference TRBV25-1 and TRBJ2-2 gives the whole variable domain EADIYQTPRYLVIGTGKKITLECSQTMGHDKMYWYQQDPGMELHLIHYSYGVNSTEKGDLSSESTVSRIRTEHFPLTLESARPSHTSQYLCASSAHPGQRNTGELFFGEGSRLTVL.

This clone was observed a handful of times. The chain has TRBV27 and TRBJ1-1, with a weak D call TRBD1 (6 bases). This CDR3 contains 15 residues. Germline V gene sequence: CDR1 MNHEY, CDR2 SMNVEV (reference sequence). V was shortened by 6 bases and J by 3 bases, with 17 bases between the two germline ends. Here the CDR3 reads CASSAGGLRYTEAFF. The CDR3 DNA reads TGTGCCAGCAGCGCCGGGGGGCTAAGGTACACTGAAGCTTTCTTT.

This sequence joins TRBV18 and TRBJ2-1; 7 bases fit TRBD2. This CDR3 region has 17 residues. CDR1 and CDR2 from the germline V gene are KGHSH and LQKENI. After removal of 2 bases from V and 9 bases from J, the junction contained 16 bases not matched to a gene. The CDR3, as DNA: TGTGCCAGCTCACCAGCGCTAGCGGAGGGGACCATGCGTGAGCAGTTCTTC. Translation gives CASSPALAEGTMREQFF.